The 7 T cell receptor beta chains in this list originate from one sample, sequenced in a study of blood T cells in healthy people across ages. Primed by a sample-barcoded 5' primer and a J-beta primer mix, a second PCR proceeded for roughly 6 to 12 cycles. TCRdb reprocessed the 5' RACE reads via MiXCR and lists one record per CDR3 protein. This repertoire shows hundreds of thousands of distinct CDR3 sequences, 49% found once; its top ten account for under 35%. Source material: blood. The receptors were gathered from a woman aged 60 to 75 in good health.

The chain couples TRBV30 to TRBJ2-4; D perhaps matches TRBD1 (5 bases). The DNA end is a closer match to TRBJ2-5, so the J assignment may be wrong. Per germline, CDR1 GTSNPN and CDR2 SVGIG (reference sequence). CDR3 length: 14 residues. Here the CDR3 reads CAWSAYRPQETQYF. The CDR3, as DNA: TGTGCCTGGAGTGCATACAGGCCCCAAGAGACCCAGTACTTC.

This chain links TRBV3-1 with TRBJ2-7; D ambiguous. The germline V gene encodes CDR1 LGHDT and CDR2 YNNKEL (reference sequence). V lost 0 bases to trimming and J lost 0 bases, with 6 bases between them. This CDR3 is built from 14 residues. CDR3 nucleotide sequence: TGTGCCAGCAGCCAAGATTGGGCCTCCTACGAGCAGTACTTC. Its protein product is CASSQDWASYEQYF.

This clonotype was detected only a few times. The CDR3 coding sequence is TGCGCCAGCAGCCGTTCTAGCGGGAGAGGGGGTGAGCAGTTCTTC. Translation gives CASSRSSGRGGEQFF. The V and J genes are TRBV5-1 and TRBJ2-1; TRBD2 matches at 10 bases. The CDR3 has 15 amino acids. Germline loops: CDR1 SGHRS, CDR2 YFSETQ. V lost 4 bases to trimming and J lost 9 bases; unmatched junction nucleotides: 10.

This clonotype has just a few counts. The V gene is TRBV28, the J gene TRBJ2-7; TRBD2 matches 15 bases. Trimming removed 6 bases from V and 4 bases from J; junction bases left unmatched: 4. Per germline, CDR1 MDHEN and CDR2 SYDVKM. The CDR3 spans 15 residues. The CDR3 region is CASRSGTSGGYEQYF. In nucleotides, the CDR3 is TGTGCCAGCAGATCGGGGACTAGCGGGGGGTACGAGCAGTACTTC. Supplemented by reference TRBV28 and TRBJ2-7, the full variable domain reads DVKVTQSSRYLVKRTGEKVFLECVQDMDHENMFWYRQDPGLGLRLIYFSYDVKMKEKGDIPEGYSVSREKKERFSLILESASTNQTSMYLCASRSGTSGGYEQYFGPGTRLTVT.

V gene TRBV14 combines with J gene TRBJ1-2, with 8 bases matching TRBD1. V lost 4 bases, J lost 7 bases, and 5 bases stayed unmatched. CDR1 and CDR2 from the germline V gene are SGHDN and FVKESK. This CDR3 has 13 amino acids. The CDR3 bases are TGTGCCAGCAGCCGCACCACAGGGGGTGGCTACACCTTC. Its translation is CASSRTTGGGYTF.

This clonotype turned up a few times. This sequence joins TRBV4-2 and TRBJ2-4; 8 bases align to TRBD1. Germline V gives CDR1 LGHNA, CDR2 YNFKEQ. The CDR3 is 16 residues long. The ends lost 0 bases at V and 3 bases at J; junction bases unmatched: 4. The CDR3 loop reads CASSQDAGGGKNIQYF. In nucleotides, the CDR3 is TGTGCCAGCAGCCAAGATGCAGGGGGCGGCAAAAACATTCAGTACTTC.

The V gene is TRBV7-2, the J gene TRBJ2-2; D not resolved. CDR1 SGHTA and CDR2 FQGNSA come from the germline V gene. The CDR3 length is 14 residues. V was cut by 6 bases and J by 3 bases, with 11 bases left in between. This chain's CDR3 is CASRGETYTGELFF. CDR3 in DNA: TGTGCCAGCAGAGGAGAAACTTACACCGGGGAGCTGTTTTTT.